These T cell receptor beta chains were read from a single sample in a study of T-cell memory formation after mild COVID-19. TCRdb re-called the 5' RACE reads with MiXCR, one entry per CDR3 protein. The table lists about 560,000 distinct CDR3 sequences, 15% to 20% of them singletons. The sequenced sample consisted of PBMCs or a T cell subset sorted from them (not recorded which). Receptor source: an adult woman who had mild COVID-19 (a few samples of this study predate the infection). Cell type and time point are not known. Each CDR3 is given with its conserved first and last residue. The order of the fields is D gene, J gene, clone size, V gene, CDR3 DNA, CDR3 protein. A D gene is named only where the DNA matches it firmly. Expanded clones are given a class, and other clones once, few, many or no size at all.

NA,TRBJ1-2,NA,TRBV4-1,TGCGCCAGCAGCCAAGTTTCTCTAGGGGGGAATTTGAATGGCTACACCTTC,CASSQVSLGGNLNGYTF
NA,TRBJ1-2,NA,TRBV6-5,TGTGCCAGCAGTTACTCTACCGCGTATGGCTACACCTTC,CASSYSTAYGYTF
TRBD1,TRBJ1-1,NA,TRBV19,TGTGCCAGTAGTCCAGGACAGGGGCGGCGCACTGAAGCTTTCTTT,CASSPGQGRRTEAFF
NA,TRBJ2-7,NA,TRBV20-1,TGCAGTGCTAGAGTAGGGTATGAGCAGTACTTC,CSARVGYEQYF
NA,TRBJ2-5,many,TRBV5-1,TGCGCCAGCAGCTTAGGTACAGGGACAGAGACCCAGTACTTC,CASSLGTGTETQYF
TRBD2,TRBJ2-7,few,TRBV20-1,TGCAGTGCTAGTTCGGGGGGGATCACATCCTCCTACGAGCAGTACTTC,CSASSGGITSSYEQYF
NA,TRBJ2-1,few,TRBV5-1,TGCGCCAGCCGGGACTGGCCCCTCGGGGAGCAGTTCTTC,CASRDWPLGEQFF
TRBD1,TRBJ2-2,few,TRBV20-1,TGCAGTGCTAGAGATAAGACAGGGGGCGCCGGGGAGCTGTTTTTT,CSARDKTGGAGELFF
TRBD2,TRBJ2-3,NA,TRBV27,TGTGCCAGCAGTCGGGAGGCGAGATTCACAGATACGCAGTATTTT,CASSREARFTDTQYF
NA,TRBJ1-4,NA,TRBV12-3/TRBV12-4,TGTGCCAGCAGTTTGCAGGGGAGGAGGGGAAAACTGTTTTTT,CASSLQGRRGKLFF
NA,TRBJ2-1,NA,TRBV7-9,TGTGCCAGCAGCTTAGGAACGCACAATGAGCAGTTCTTC,CASSLGTHNEQFF
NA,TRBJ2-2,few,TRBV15,TGTGCCACCAGCAGAGATGAGGGTGTGGGGGAGCTGTTTTTT,CATSRDEGVGELFF
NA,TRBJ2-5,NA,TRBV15,TGTGCCACCAGCAGGTCGAGGGCGACGACCCAGTACTTC,CATSRSRATTQYF
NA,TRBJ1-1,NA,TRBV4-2,TGTGCCAGCAGCCAAGATAGGGATATGAACACTGAAGCTTTCTTT,CASSQDRDMNTEAFF
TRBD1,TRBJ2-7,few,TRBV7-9,TGTGCCAGCAGCTTAGGGGCAGGGGGTCTGAGCGAGCAGTACTTC,CASSLGAGGLSEQYF
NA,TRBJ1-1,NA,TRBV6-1,TGTGCCACGCTCCCCACAAGTTTGAACACTGAAGCTTTCTTT,CATLPTSLNTEAFF
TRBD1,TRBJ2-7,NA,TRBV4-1,TGCGCCAGCAGCCAGCTTATACGAAGGGACAGAGCCTACGAGCAGTACTTC,CASSQLIRRDRAYEQYF
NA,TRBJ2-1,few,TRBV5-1,TGCGCCAGCAGCTTGGAGGCAGGGCGACCCTACAATGAGCAGTTCTTC,CASSLEAGRPYNEQFF
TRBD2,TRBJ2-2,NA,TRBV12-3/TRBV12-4,TGTGCCAGCAGAGCAACCGGGACTAGATATGGCGGGGAGCTGTTTTTT,CASRATGTRYGGELFF
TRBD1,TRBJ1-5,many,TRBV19,TGTGCCAGTAGCGCCGACAGGGTCACTCAGCCCCAGCATTTT,CASSADRVTQPQHF
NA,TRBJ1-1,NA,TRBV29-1,TGCAGCGTTGCGGACAGTGAAGCTTTCTTT,CSVADSEAFF
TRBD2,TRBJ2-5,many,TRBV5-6,TGTGCCAGCAGCTTGGAACTAGCGGGGGTCCCTGACCAGTACTTC,CASSLELAGVPDQYF
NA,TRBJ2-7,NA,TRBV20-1,TGCAGTGCTAGAGATTTTGACAGTCCCGTCATGTACGAGCAGTACTTC,CSARDFDSPVMYEQYF
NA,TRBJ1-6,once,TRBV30,TGTGCCTGGAGTATAGGTTATAGGTCACCCCTCCACTTT,CAWSIGYRSPLHF
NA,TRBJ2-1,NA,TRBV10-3,TGTGCCATCAGTGAGTCGGTGATTTACAATGAGCAGTTCTTC,CAISESVIYNEQFF
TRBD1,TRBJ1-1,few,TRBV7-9,TGTGCCAGCATGATCAGGGGGCAGACTGAAGCTTTCTTT,CASMIRGQTEAFF
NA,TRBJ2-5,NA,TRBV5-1,TGCGCCAGCAGCTTGCGGCGGGATGTTGAGACCCAGTACTTC,CASSLRRDVETQYF